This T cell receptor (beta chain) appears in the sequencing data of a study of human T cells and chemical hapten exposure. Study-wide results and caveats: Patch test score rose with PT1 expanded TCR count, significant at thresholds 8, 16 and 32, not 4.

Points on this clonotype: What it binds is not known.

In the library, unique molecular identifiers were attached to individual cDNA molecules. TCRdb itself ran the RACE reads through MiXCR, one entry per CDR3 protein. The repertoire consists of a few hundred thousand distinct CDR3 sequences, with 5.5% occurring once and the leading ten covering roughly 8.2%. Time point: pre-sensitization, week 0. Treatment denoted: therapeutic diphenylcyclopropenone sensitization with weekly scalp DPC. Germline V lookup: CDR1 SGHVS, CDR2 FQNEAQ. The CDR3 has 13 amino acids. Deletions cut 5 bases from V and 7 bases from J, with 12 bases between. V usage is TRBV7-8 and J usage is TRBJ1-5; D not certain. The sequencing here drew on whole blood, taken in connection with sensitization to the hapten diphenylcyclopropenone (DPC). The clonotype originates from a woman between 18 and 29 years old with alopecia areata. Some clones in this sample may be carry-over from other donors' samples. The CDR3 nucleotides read TGTGCCAGCAGCGCGACGTCTGTCCAGCCCCAGCATTTT. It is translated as CASSATSVQPQHF.